This T cell receptor beta chain emerged from a study of blood T cell repertoires in COVID-19. Study information: From T cells, B-cell-depleted T cells, or PBMCs came the material, which was cDNA or gDNA.

Only in-frame clones appear in the TCRdb table, and some are missing; sequencing was by immunoSEQ multiplex PCR. Among roughly 180,000 clones listed, 81% were seen once. The TCR originated in a woman aged 40 to 49 with acute COVID-19. The specimen was PBMCs or T cells enriched from blood (not recorded which).

The CDR3 DNA is TGTGCCAGCAGCTTAAGCGGGACTCACAATGAGCAGTTCTTC. As protein: CASSLSGTHNEQFF. The V and J genes are TRBV11-3 and TRBJ2-1, with TRBD2 matching 7 bases. V lost 2 bases to trimming and J lost 5 bases; unmatched junction nucleotides: 3. The CDR3 covers 14 residues. Looked up from germline, CDR1 is SGHNT and CDR2 is YENEEA. Using reference TRBV11-3 and TRBJ2-1 for the parts outside the CDR3, the full variable domain is EAGVVQSPRYKIIEKKQPVAFWCNPISGHNTLYWYLQNLGQGPELLIRYENEEAVDDSQLPKDRFSAERLKGVDSTLKIQPAELGDSAVYLCASSLSGTHNEQFFGPGTRLTVL.